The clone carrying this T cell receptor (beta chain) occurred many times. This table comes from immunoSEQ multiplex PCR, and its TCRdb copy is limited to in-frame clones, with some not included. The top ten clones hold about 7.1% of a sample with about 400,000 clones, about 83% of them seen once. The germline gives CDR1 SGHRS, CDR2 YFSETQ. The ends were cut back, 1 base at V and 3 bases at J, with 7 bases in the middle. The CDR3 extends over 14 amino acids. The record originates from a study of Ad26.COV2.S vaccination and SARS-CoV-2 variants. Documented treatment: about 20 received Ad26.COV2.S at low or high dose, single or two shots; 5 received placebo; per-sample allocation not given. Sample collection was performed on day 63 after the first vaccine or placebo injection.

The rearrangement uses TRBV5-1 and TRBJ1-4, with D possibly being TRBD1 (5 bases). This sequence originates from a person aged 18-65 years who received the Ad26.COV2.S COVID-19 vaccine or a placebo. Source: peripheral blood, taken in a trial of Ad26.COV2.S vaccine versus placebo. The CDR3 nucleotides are TGCGCCAGCAGCTTGACAGGAGCTAATGAAAAACTGTTTTTT. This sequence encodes CASSLTGANEKLFF.